The rows below give T cell receptor beta chains drawn from one sample of a study of cytomegalovirus exposure and HLA in healthy donors. Produced via immunoSEQ multiplex PCR; TCRdb's table is partial and in-frame only. The listing contains around 50,000 clones. The material sequenced was PBMCs. All receptors come from a middle-aged woman in good health and CMV-seronegative. Both conserved end residues are part of each CDR3. The order of the fields is J gene, V gene, CDR3 protein.

J gene: TRBJ1-1; V gene: TRBV2; CDR3 protein: CASTTDRYTEAFF
J gene: TRBJ2-1; V gene: TRBV13; CDR3 protein: CASSLDRYNEQFF
J gene: TRBJ2-1; V gene: TRBV6-1; CDR3 protein: CASSDPGQGANEQFF
J gene: TRBJ1-1; V gene: TRBV7-9; CDR3 protein: CASSFNDRKNTEAFF
J gene: TRBJ1-1; V gene: TRBV5-1; CDR3 protein: CASSFGFAEAFF
J gene: TRBJ2-5; V gene: TRBV29-1; CDR3 protein: CSVGRSQGETQYF
J gene: TRBJ1-2; V gene: TRBV28; CDR3 protein: CASSLRTAYGYTF
J gene: TRBJ2-7; V gene: TRBV19; CDR3 protein: CASSTGQGLEQYF
J gene: TRBJ1-4; V gene: TRBV5-6; CDR3 protein: CASSAGTGGIEKLFF
J gene: TRBJ2-3; V gene: TRBV19; CDR3 protein: CASRGGRSGTDTQYF
J gene: TRBJ2-5; V gene: TRBV18; CDR3 protein: CASSLGLGGETQYF
J gene: TRBJ2-3; V gene: TRBV25-1; CDR3 protein: CASMGGGTDTQYF
J gene: TRBJ2-7; V gene: TRBV28; CDR3 protein: CASGIGTSGGPDYPYEQYF
J gene: TRBJ2-3; V gene: TRBV10-3; CDR3 protein: CAISTTGESTDTQYF
J gene: TRBJ1-2; V gene: TRBV4-3; CDR3 protein: CASSHKTGVNYGYTF
J gene: TRBJ1-6; V gene: TRBV6-5; CDR3 protein: CASSYSDRGGSPLHF
J gene: TRBJ2-1; V gene: TRBV18; CDR3 protein: CASSPPTPPGDNEQFF
J gene: TRBJ1-1; V gene: TRBV30; CDR3 protein: CAWSAGGGAFF
J gene: TRBJ2-7; V gene: TRBV18; CDR3 protein: CASSLSSYEQYF
J gene: TRBJ1-1; V gene: TRBV5-6; CDR3 protein: CATPGPTGASNTEAFF
J gene: TRBJ2-5; V gene: TRBV19; CDR3 protein: CASSVTGGRETQYF
J gene: TRBJ2-7; V gene: TRBV28; CDR3 protein: CASSLNPGKQYF
J gene: TRBJ2-1; V gene: TRBV2; CDR3 protein: CASSERGGYNEQFF
J gene: TRBJ2-6; V gene: TRBV2; CDR3 protein: CASGGGSLTGANVLTF
J gene: TRBJ1-6; V gene: TRBV5-6; CDR3 protein: CASSQGTGWNSPLHF
J gene: TRBJ1-6; V gene: TRBV5-1; CDR3 protein: CASSLVEGSSPLHF
J gene: TRBJ2-5; V gene: TRBV7-9; CDR3 protein: CASSFVGVQSIETQYF
J gene: TRBJ2-1; V gene: TRBV5-1; CDR3 protein: CASSLGLTYNEQFF
J gene: TRBJ2-7; V gene: TRBV7-2; CDR3 protein: CASLVAGSYEQYF
J gene: TRBJ2-5; V gene: TRBV7-9; CDR3 protein: CASSFSGAPQETQYF
J gene: TRBJ1-2; V gene: TRBV6-5; CDR3 protein: CASSSWSRGYGYTF
J gene: TRBJ2-7; V gene: TRBV10-3; CDR3 protein: CAISQRAGDSYEQYF
J gene: TRBJ2-7; V gene: TRBV2; CDR3 protein: CASSEGPGLLSHEQYF
J gene: TRBJ1-5; V gene: TRBV30; CDR3 protein: CAWTSPRETSNQPQHF
J gene: TRBJ1-5; V gene: TRBV19; CDR3 protein: CASSAALSNQPQHF
J gene: TRBJ1-1; V gene: TRBV30; CDR3 protein: CAWSPWTGGMNTEAFF
J gene: TRBJ1-2; V gene: TRBV5-1; CDR3 protein: CASRLTGVSMDGYTF
J gene: TRBJ1-5; V gene: TRBV7-2; CDR3 protein: CASSPDSFNQPQHF
J gene: TRBJ1-1; V gene: TRBV30; CDR3 protein: CAGSASGTGITEAFF
J gene: TRBJ1-3; V gene: TRBV27; CDR3 protein: CASSPQAGISGNTIYF
J gene: TRBJ2-3; V gene: TRBV28; CDR3 protein: CASISSGRAGTDTQYF
J gene: TRBJ1-2; V gene: TRBV30; CDR3 protein: CAWSGTGNGYTF
J gene: TRBJ1-1; V gene: TRBV27; CDR3 protein: CASSFGGYTEAFF
J gene: TRBJ2-1; V gene: TRBV6-6; CDR3 protein: CASSLTSGGAGEQFF
J gene: TRBJ2-7; V gene: TRBV28; CDR3 protein: CASSTRPGEQYF
J gene: TRBJ1-3; V gene: TRBV14; CDR3 protein: CASSRSSDNSGNTIYF
J gene: TRBJ2-1; V gene: TRBV25-1; CDR3 protein: CASRLDNEQFF
J gene: TRBJ2-1; V gene: TRBV9; CDR3 protein: CASSVGLAGGPYNEQFF
J gene: TRBJ2-3; V gene: TRBV9; CDR3 protein: CASSPRGGRYTDTQYF
J gene: TRBJ1-1; V gene: TRBV11-2; CDR3 protein: CASSLGDRGITEAFF
J gene: TRBJ2-7; V gene: TRBV20-1; CDR3 protein: CSASDRAEQYF
J gene: TRBJ2-1; V gene: TRBV4-2; CDR3 protein: CASSHTGTRVNEQFF
J gene: TRBJ1-2; V gene: TRBV4-3; CDR3 protein: CASSQNRGEGYGYTF
J gene: TRBJ2-3; V gene: TRBV30; CDR3 protein: CAWTRGDWSTDTQYF
J gene: TRBJ1-2; V gene: TRBV2; CDR3 protein: CASSEAQGRGASGYTF
J gene: TRBJ1-3; V gene: TRBV11-2; CDR3 protein: CASSLGVTAGNTIYF
J gene: TRBJ2-5; V gene: TRBV18; CDR3 protein: CASSRGLDGETQYF
J gene: TRBJ2-3; V gene: TRBV6-1; CDR3 protein: CASSGTEASTDTQYF
J gene: TRBJ1-4; V gene: TRBV18; CDR3 protein: CASSPLGTSTNEKLFF
J gene: TRBJ1-2; V gene: TRBV28; CDR3 protein: CAIRSSGGYTF